What follows are 14 T cell receptor beta chains derived from one specimen sequenced in a study of cytomegalovirus exposure and HLA in healthy donors. In the PCR, 60 Vbeta and 13 Jbeta primers were used. Produced via immunoSEQ multiplex PCR; TCRdb's table is partial and in-frame only. The data hold around 160,000 clones, with approximately 71% observed a single time. Sequenced input: PBMCs. Receptors originate from a woman aged 18-29 years in good health and CMV-seropositive.

J is TRBJ2-7 and V is TRBV7-3; TRBD2 is a possible D gene (6 bases). The CDR3 consists of 15 residues. Between the trimmed V and J ends, which lost 0 bases and 1 base, there was a span of 10 bases. Germline loops: CDR1 SGHTA, CDR2 FQGTGA. CDR3 region: CASSLTRAGSYEQYF. CDR3 DNA sequence: TGTGCCAGCAGCTTAACCAGGGCGGGGTCCTACGAGCAGTACTTC.

This chain links TRBV6-6 with TRBJ2-1; D might be TRBD1 (5 bases). The V and J ends lost 10 bases and 6 bases respectively, with 19 bases between them. The CDR3 extends over 14 amino acids. Germline loops: CDR1 MNHNY, CDR2 SVGAGI (reference sequence). The CDR3 coding sequence is TGTGCCACCACGCCCTTAGACACAGGCAATGAGCAGTTCTTC. It specifies CATTPLDTGNEQFF.

V usage is TRBV7-2 and J usage is TRBJ2-7, with 7 bases that match TRBD2. J lost 0 bases, V lost 2 bases, and 4 bases had no gene match. CDR1 is SGHTA and CDR2 is FQGNSA in the germline V gene. The CDR3 loop spans 15 amino acids. The CDR3 DNA is TGTGCCAGCAGCTTATCGGCGGGGGTCTCCTACGAGCAGTACTTC. Translating it yields CASSLSAGVSYEQYF.

The V gene is TRBV10-1, the J gene TRBJ2-7, with D possibly being TRBD1 (5 bases). V shed 10 bases and J shed 0 bases, with 13 bases lying between them. From germline, CDR1 is WNHNN and CDR2 SYGVQD (reference sequence). The CDR3 length is 13 residues. CDR3 protein: CATYKTDSYEQYF. CDR3 DNA: TGCGCCACCTACAAGACAGACTCCTACGAGCAGTACTTC.

V usage is TRBV10-3 and J usage is TRBJ1-2; D gene unclear. V was trimmed by 0 bases and J by 4 bases, leaving 12 bases between them. Germline CDR1 and CDR2: ENHRY and SYGVKD. This CDR3 has 15 amino acids. CDR3 in DNA: TGTGCCATCAGTGAGTCGGGCGGGAGTCTCTATGGCTACACCTTC. Its translation is CAISESGGSLYGYTF.

V gene TRBV7-2 combines with J gene TRBJ2-5, with TRBD2 matching 12 bases. The CDR3 consists of 17 residues. The V and J ends lost 3 bases and 4 bases, in that order; junction bases with no gene match: 9. CDR1 SGHTA and CDR2 FQGNSA come from the germline V gene. The CDR3 sequence is CASSFPPTSGSAETQYF. As DNA, the CDR3 is TGTGCCAGCAGCTTCCCGCCGACTAGCGGGAGCGCAGAGACCCAGTACTTC.

This clone was found once. The CDR3 nucleotides read TGCGCCAGCAGACGACTAGCGGGAGACCAAGAGACCCAGTACTTC. Encoded protein: CASRRLAGDQETQYF. This chain links TRBV4-1 with TRBJ2-5, with 12 positions matching TRBD2. V shed 6 bases and J 0 bases; nucleotides not matched to a gene: 2. The V gene's germline CDR1 is MGHRA and CDR2 YSYEKL. This CDR3 spans 15 amino acids.

The rearrangement joins TRBV6-1 to TRBJ1-5; D is unclear. V lost 6 bases to trimming and J lost 2 bases, with 8 bases between them. The CDR3 has 13 amino acids. Per germline, CDR1 MNHNS and CDR2 SASEGT. The CDR3 sequence is CASSRGGNQPQHF. CDR3 nucleotide sequence: TGTGCCAGCAGCCGGGGAGGCAATCAGCCCCAGCATTTT.

This clone was counted between two and nine times. This CDR3 is also generated by other DNA sequences in the sample. The chain links TRBV18 to TRBJ2-7; D is perhaps TRBD2 (5 bases). The V gene's germline CDR1 is KGHSH and CDR2 LQKENI. This CDR3 spans 14 amino acids. Deletions cut 3 bases from V and 0 bases from J, with 9 bases between. The DNA for the CDR3 is TGTGCCAGCTCACCCACGGGGAGCTCCTACGAGCAGTACTTC. It translates to CASSPTGSSYEQYF.

The V and J genes are TRBV25-1 and TRBJ1-1; tentatively, D is TRBD1 (5 bases). This CDR3 is built from 16 residues. Germline V gives CDR1 MGHDK, CDR2 SYGVNS. Trimming stripped 6 bases from V and 3 bases from J, with 20 bases between. This CDR3 is CASREFRGRGYTEAFF. DNA of the CDR3: TGTGCCAGCAGAGAGTTTCGGGGACGGGGGTACACTGAAGCTTTCTTT.

This clone was seen just once. This rearrangement joins TRBV5-4 to TRBJ2-7; D is possibly TRBD2 (5 bases). Deletions cut 3 bases from V and 3 bases from J, with 10 bases between. This CDR3 region has 13 residues. Germline CDR1 is SGHNT and CDR2 is YYREEE (reference sequence). The CDR3 protein is CASSWERLYEQYF. CDR3 DNA sequence: TGTGCCAGCAGCTGGGAGAGGCTCTACGAGCAGTACTTC.

The CDR3 DNA sequence: TGTGCCAGCTCACCTTCGACAGCGAACACTGAAGCTTTCTTT. It translates to CASSPSTANTEAFF. The chain combines TRBV18 with TRBJ1-1; D perhaps matches TRBD1 (5 bases). Deletions cut 3 bases from V and 1 base from J, with 9 bases between. Germline CDR1 reads KGHSH; CDR2 reads LQKENI. The CDR3 has 14 amino acids.

The chain combines TRBV9 with TRBJ2-5, with 15 bases that match TRBD2. J lost 1 base, V lost 3 bases, and 4 bases had no gene match. The germline gives CDR1 SGDLS, CDR2 YYNGEE. The CDR3 has 17 residues. The CDR3 DNA follows: TGTGCCAGCAGCGGGGGACTAGCGGGAGGACTCCAAGAGACCCAGTACTTC. Translated: CASSGGLAGGLQETQYF.

The genes are TRBV10-3 and TRBJ2-5; D is unresolved. Judging by the DNA end, TRBJ2-7 fits better; the J call may be wrong. Germline V gives CDR1 ENHRY, CDR2 SYGVKD. The CDR3 has 11 residues. The CDR3 bases are TGTGCCATCCAGGATTCCTACGAGCAGTACTTC. Protein product: CAIQDSYEQYF.